Listed here are 21 T cell receptor beta chains from one sample, sequenced in a study of T-cell memory formation after mild COVID-19. TCRdb called the 5' RACE reads again in MiXCR, with one record for every CDR3 protein. There are 300,000 or so distinct CDR3 sequences in the sample; around 15% occur only once, and 20% to 25% lies in the top ten. Material for sequencing was PBMCs or a T cell subset sorted from them (not recorded which). These receptors all stem from a man aged 18 to 35 who had mild COVID-19 (a few samples of this study predate the infection). Cell type and time point are not known.

This clonotype came up a few times. CDR3 sequence (DNA): TGCGCCAGCAGCTTGTACGGCGGATTATACGAGCAGTACTTC. This sequence encodes CASSLYGGLYEQYF. This chain links TRBV5-1 with TRBJ2-7; D is undetermined. Germline V lookup: CDR1 SGHRS, CDR2 YFSETQ. This CDR3 comprises 14 residues. Trimming took 1 base from V and 4 from J, leaving 12 bases between them.

This clonotype was recorded a few times. The chain is built from TRBV11-2 and TRBJ2-7, with unresolved D. The germline V gene encodes CDR1 SGHAT and CDR2 FQNNGV. V was clipped by 5 bases and J by 6 bases, with 23 bases between them. This CDR3 spans 16 amino acids. The CDR3 DNA is TGTGCCAGCAGCGCCCACCCTGGCCTTGGGGTGGGCGAGCAGTACGTC. It translates to CASSAHPGLGVGEQYV.

In its sample, this clonotype was seen a few times. This chain joins TRBV12-3 or TRBV12-4 and TRBJ2-3, with D maybe TRBD2 (6 bases). The CDR3 contains 15 residues. Trimming pared 3 bases from V and 2 bases from J, leaving 12 bases between. The CDR3 nucleotides read TGTGCCAGCAGTTTCACGGGGAGGCTCACAGATACGCAGTATTTT. It yields the protein CASSFTGRLTDTQYF.

This clonotype was counted between two and nine times. The chain links TRBV9 to TRBJ2-1, with D hard to call. CDR1 and CDR2 (germline): SGDLS, YYNGEE. The CDR3 is 14 amino acids. V was cut by 3 bases and J by 1 base, with 8 bases left in between. CDR3 coding DNA: TGTGCCAGCAGCGATCGGGCATCCTACAATGAGCAGTTCTTC. This gives the protein CASSDRASYNEQFF.

This clonotype was recorded a few times. The chain uses TRBV6-5 and TRBJ2-3; 11 bases are shared with TRBD2. V was clipped by 6 bases and J by 10 bases; unmatched bases: 9. The CDR3 consists of 14 residues. Germline V CDR1 and CDR2: MNHEY, SVGAGI. CDR3 in DNA: TGTGCCAGCAGAGGGACTAGCGGAGCATTTTCGCAGTATTTT. Its translation is CASRGTSGAFSQYF.

The chain combines TRBV7-2 with TRBJ2-7, with 8 bases fitting TRBD2. The V segment lost 2 bases and the J segment 2 bases; nucleotides outside the gene matches: 2. Germline lookup yields CDR1 SGHTA and CDR2 FQGNSA. The CDR3 runs to 14 residues. The DNA for the CDR3 is TGTGCCAGCAGCTTAATCGGGGGGGCCTACGAGCAGTACTTC. This codes for CASSLIGGAYEQYF.

The V and J genes are TRBV3-1 and TRBJ2-7; TRBD2 matches 10 bases. Looked up from germline, CDR1 is LGHDT and CDR2 is YNNKEL (reference sequence). V lost 4 bases and J lost 4; bases outside the gene matches: 10. The length of the CDR3 is 16 residues. This CDR3 is CASSPHSGGILYEQYF. CDR3 DNA sequence: TGTGCCAGCAGCCCCCATAGCGGGGGGATATTGTACGAGCAGTACTTC.

This clonotype has only a few counts. The chain recombines TRBV7-2 with TRBJ2-2; 9 bases agree with TRBD1. Trimming at V came to 4 bases and at J to 5 bases, leaving 8 bases not matched to a gene. This CDR3 is built from 16 residues. Germline lookup yields CDR1 SGHTA and CDR2 FQGNSA. CDR3 region: CASSWPGQGTTGELFF. In nucleotides, the CDR3 is TGTGCCAGCAGCTGGCCGGGACAGGGAACGACCGGGGAGCTGTTTTTT.

The chain links TRBV5-1 to TRBJ2-7; D is perhaps TRBD1 (5 bases). The CDR3 has 16 amino acids. Looked up from germline, CDR1 is SGHRS and CDR2 is YFSETQ. Deletions cut 0 bases from V and 3 bases from J, with 16 bases between. The CDR3 nucleotides read TGCGCCAGCAGCTTGGGATCAGGGTCGGTCGGCTACGAGCAGTACTTC. Its protein product is CASSLGSGSVGYEQYF.

The genes are TRBV7-9 and TRBJ1-2; TRBD1 agrees at 9 bases. This CDR3 region has 17 residues. The V segment lost 10 bases and the J segment 4 bases; nucleotides outside the gene matches: 19. Germline V lookup: CDR1 SEHNR, CDR2 FQNEAQ (reference sequence). This chain's CDR3 is CAIPKGTGNDGSYGYTF. DNA for the CDR3: TGTGCCATCCCGAAGGGGACAGGGAATGATGGGAGCTATGGCTACACCTTC.

The CDR3 sequence is CASSQGTASLGYTF. Written as DNA, the CDR3 is TGTGCCAGCAGCCAAGGGACAGCCTCGCTCGGCTACACCTTC. V is TRBV14 and J is TRBJ1-2, with D tentatively TRBD1 (6 bases). The CDR3 length is 14 residues. From germline, CDR1 is SGHDN and CDR2 FVKESK. V was cut by 1 base and J by 8 bases, with 14 bases left in between.

V gene TRBV3-1 combines with J gene TRBJ2-7; 11 bases fit TRBD2. Per germline, CDR1 LGHDT and CDR2 YNNKEL (reference sequence). Trimming at V came to 1 base and at J to 3 bases, leaving 2 bases not matched to a gene. The CDR3 contains 15 residues. CDR3 sequence: CASSQASGGNYEQYF. CDR3 in DNA: TGTGCCAGCAGCCAAGCTAGCGGGGGGAACTACGAGCAGTACTTC.

The rearrangement joins TRBV5-4 to TRBJ2-4; tentative D call: TRBD1 (5 bases). CDR1 and CDR2 (germline): SGHNT, YYREEE (reference sequence). With 2 bases removed from V and 3 bases from J, the gap between germline ends came to 9 bases. This CDR3 has 14 amino acids. The CDR3 nucleotides are TGTGCCAGCAGCTTTTGGGGCAACAAAAACATTCAGTACTTC. Translation: CASSFWGNKNIQYF.

V gene TRBV9 combines with J gene TRBJ2-7; possible D gene TRBD1, 6 bases. Trimming shortened V by 4 bases and J by 0 bases, and 11 bases separated the two germline ends. There are 14 residues in the CDR3. Germline V CDR1 and CDR2: SGDLS, YYNGEE. In DNA form, the CDR3 reads TGTGCCAGCAGCCCCGGGACAAACTCCTACGAGCAGTACTTC. Protein product: CASSPGTNSYEQYF.

This clonotype was seen a handful of times. The chain has TRBV4-3 and TRBJ2-2; 8 positions match TRBD2. CDR3 length equals 17 residues. From germline, CDR1 is LGHNA and CDR2 YSLEER. The V gene end was trimmed by 3 bases and the J gene end by 1 base; junction bases not matched to a gene: 7. CDR3 in amino acids: CASSQGLDVVNTGELFF. CDR3 nucleotide sequence: TGCGCCAGCAGCCAGGGACTAGATGTAGTGAACACCGGGGAGCTGTTTTTT.

The rearrangement joins TRBV12-3 or TRBV12-4 to TRBJ2-3, with a weak D call TRBD2 (6 bases). V was shortened by 7 bases and J by 3 bases, with 17 bases between the two germline ends. This CDR3 contains 15 residues. The chain's CDR3 is CASTPGLPGTDTQYF. The DNA of the CDR3 is TGTGCCAGCACCCCGGGACTCCCAGGGACAGATACGCAGTATTTT.

This chain uses TRBV6-6 with TRBJ1-6; D is unresolved. Germline V lookup: CDR1 MNHNY, CDR2 SVGAGI (reference sequence). The CDR3 has 16 residues. Trimming pared 6 bases from V and 0 bases from J, leaving 12 bases between. CDR3 protein: CASRTEQSSYNSPLHF. DNA for the CDR3: TGTGCCAGCAGAACCGAACAGAGCTCCTATAATTCACCCCTCCACTTT.

The genes are TRBV2 and TRBJ1-1; D is unclear. There are 14 residues in the CDR3. The V and J ends lost 8 bases and 0 bases respectively, with 13 bases between them. CDR1 SNHLY and CDR2 FYNNEI come from the germline V gene. CDR3 amino acids: CASRQDTVNTEAFF. CDR3 DNA: TGTGCCAGCCGACAAGACACCGTGAACACTGAAGCTTTCTTT.

At least ten counts were recorded for this clonotype. The CDR3 sequence: CASSSSRGEQYF. The DNA of the CDR3 is TGCGCCAGCAGCTCGTCACGGGGCGAGCAGTACTTC. V is TRBV5-1 and J is TRBJ2-7, with a tentative D call TRBD2 (5 bases). Deletions cut 3 bases from V and 6 bases from J, with 10 bases between. CDR3 size: 12 residues. Germline loops: CDR1 SGHRS, CDR2 YFSETQ.

This clonotype has a single count. A much larger clone differs by one base, so this may be a read error. The chain combines TRBV2 with TRBJ1-2; D is unresolved. Trimming took off 7 bases at V and 4 bases at J, with 10 bases between the two ends. The CDR3 has 12 residues. Looked up from germline, CDR1 is SNHLY and CDR2 is FYNNEI. The CDR3 region has the DNA TGTGCCAGCAAAATGGATATCTATGGCTACACCTTC. The encoded protein is CASKMDIYGYTF.

This clonotype has more than one count but fewer than ten. The rearrangement uses TRBV4-2 and TRBJ1-6; 9 nucleotides match TRBD1. With V trimmed by 1 base and J by 5 bases, 3 bases remained unmatched. This CDR3 spans 16 amino acids. CDR1 is LGHNA, CDR2 YNFKEQ, per germline. CDR3 bases: TGTGCCAGCAGCCAAGGACGGACAGGGGATAATTCACCCCTCCACTTT. As protein: CASSQGRTGDNSPLHF.